The 18 T cell receptor beta chains below come from one sample, sequenced in a study of CD8 T cells in Susac syndrome. RNA was extracted with the RNeasy kit, and a quantity of 0.5 to 1 ug was reverse transcribed using random hexamers. TCRdb re-called the immunoSEQ multiplex PCR reads with MiXCR, one entry per CDR3 protein. This table holds some 120,000 distinct CDR3 sequences, approximately 96% found once. Sequencing used CD8+ T cells from PBMCs. These receptors came from a human donor with Susac syndrome.

This clonotype was seen a single time. The V gene is TRBV7-9, the J gene TRBJ2-1; the D is unclear. V was cut by 2 bases and J by 0 bases, with 8 bases left in between. The CDR3 totals 15 residues. Germline CDR1 and CDR2: SEHNR and FQNEAQ (reference sequence). As DNA, the CDR3 is TGTGCCAGCAGCTTACCGTATAGCTCCTACAATGAGCAGTTCTTC. Its translation: CASSLPYSSYNEQFF.

The chain has TRBV19 and TRBJ2-6; 7 bases line up with TRBD1. Trimming cost V 5 bases and J 0 bases; bases outside gene matches: 7. The CDR3 has 17 residues. Germline V gives CDR1 LNHDA, CDR2 SQIVND (reference sequence). CDR3 DNA: TGTGCCAGTAGTCCGGACGGGGACAGCTCTGGGGCCAACGTCCTGACTTTC. It is translated as CASSPDGDSSGANVLTF.

This chain uses TRBV11-2 with TRBJ2-5, with D uncertain. From germline, CDR1 is SGHAT and CDR2 FQNNGV. This CDR3 is 14 amino acids long. Trimming removed 1 base at V and 4 bases at J, with 10 bases between. The CDR3 spells CASSLAPTGETQYF. CDR3 in DNA: TGTGCCAGCAGCTTAGCTCCGACGGGAGAGACCCAGTACTTC.

The chain has TRBV20-1 and TRBJ2-5; 11 bases match TRBD1. Germline CDR1 and CDR2: DFQATT and SNEGSKA (reference sequence). This CDR3 contains 14 residues. J gave up 4 bases and V 5 bases, and 6 bases lay outside the gene matches. The CDR3 nucleotides are TGCAGTGCTGACCCCGGGACAGGGGGAGAGACCCAGTACTTC. Translation gives CSADPGTGGETQYF.

The rearrangement links TRBV7-8 to TRBJ2-1, with D possibly being TRBD2 (6 bases). Trimming left V 5 bases short and J 5 bases short, with 13 bases between. The CDR3 sequence is 14 residues long. CDR1 and CDR2 from the germline V gene are SGHVS and FQNEAQ. The CDR3 reads CASSRTTLHNEQFF. The CDR3 DNA follows: TGTGCCAGCAGCCGGACTACACTGCACAATGAGCAGTTCTTC.

This clonotype was picked up one time. This sequence joins TRBV25-1 and TRBJ2-7, with TRBD2 as a possible D gene (6 bases). The germline CDR1 and CDR2 sequences are MGHDK and SYGVNS. CDR3 length: 14 residues. Trimming shortened V by 4 bases and J by 4 bases, and 14 bases separated the two germline ends. In DNA, the CDR3 is TGTGCCAGCAGTGGCTTGGGACTTAGTTACGAGCAGTACTTC. Translating it yields CASSGLGLSYEQYF.

About this clonotype itself: The junction departs from the called germline gene at one end, perhaps through a read error. CDR3 nucleotides: TGTGCCAGCAGCTCCGGCGGCACCTCCTACGAGCATTACTTC. It codes for CASSSGGTSYEHYF. J is TRBJ2-7 and V is TRBV7-8; unclear D gene. CDR1 and CDR2 (germline): SGHVS, FQNEAQ. This CDR3 is 14 amino acids long.

This chain uses TRBV9 with TRBJ2-7; D is ambiguous. Germline CDR1 is SGDLS and CDR2 is YYNGEE. CDR3 length: 15 residues. With 4 bases removed from V and 2 bases from J, the gap between germline ends came to 16 bases. In nucleotides, the CDR3 is TGTGCCAGCAGCCTCGAAGGTGGGATAACCTACGAGCAGTACTTC. This encodes CASSLEGGITYEQYF.

This rearrangement joins TRBV6-5 to TRBJ2-3; 14 bases match TRBD2. The CDR3 has 18 residues. Trimming removed 4 bases from V and 2 bases from J; junction bases left unmatched: 8. CDR1 and CDR2 from the germline V gene are MNHEY and SVGAGI. CDR3 amino acids: CASSSGLAGADSTDTQYF. The CDR3 DNA is TGTGCCAGCAGTTCGGGACTAGCGGGAGCGGACTCCACAGATACGCAGTATTTT.

This rearrangement joins TRBV4-3 to TRBJ2-5, with a tentative D call TRBD1 (5 bases). This CDR3 comprises 16 residues. V was cut by 0 bases and J by 0 bases, with 11 bases left in between. Germline V CDR1 and CDR2: LGHNA, YSLEER. The CDR3 reads CASSQDGTGHQETQYF. CDR3 nucleotide sequence: TGCGCCAGCAGCCAAGATGGAACAGGTCACCAAGAGACCCAGTACTTC.

The rearrangement uses TRBV20-1 and TRBJ2-5; unclear D gene. The CDR3 sequence is 14 residues long. CDR1 is DFQATT, CDR2 SNEGSKA, per germline (reference sequence). V lost 1 base and J lost 5, with 14 bases in between. The CDR3 DNA sequence: TGCAGTGCTAGAGCCCTAGGCCCCGTGGAGACCCAGTACTTC. It codes for CSARALGPVETQYF.

The chain is built from TRBV20-1 and TRBJ1-1; D uncertain. Germline V CDR1 and CDR2: DFQATT, SNEGSKA (reference sequence). V gave up 5 bases and J gave up 0 bases, with 13 bases separating them. This CDR3 region has 14 residues. CDR3 DNA: TGCAGTGCTGAAAGGAAGCGAATGAACACTGAAGCTTTCTTT. It yields the protein CSAERKRMNTEAFF.

This clonotype has a handful of counts. The rearrangement links TRBV5-1 to TRBJ2-3, with D perhaps matching TRBD2 (5 bases). The germline V gene has CDR1 SGHRS and CDR2 YFSETQ. This CDR3 is built from 14 residues. V dropped 4 bases and J dropped 0 bases, with 9 bases sitting between them. CDR3 region: CASSQWRSTDTQYF. CDR3 in DNA: TGCGCCAGCAGCCAATGGAGGAGCACAGATACGCAGTATTTT. The whole variable domain, remainder taken from reference TRBV5-1 and TRBJ2-3, is KAGVTQTPRYLIKTRGQQVTLSCSPISGHRSVSWYQQTPGQGLQFLFEYFSETQRNKGNFPGRFSGRQFSNSRSEMNVSTLELGDSALYLCASSQWRSTDTQYFGPGTRLTVL.

The chain recombines TRBV27 with TRBJ1-5; no clear D gene. V was cut by 2 bases and J by 1 base, with 6 bases left in between. CDR3 size: 14 residues. CDR1 and CDR2 from the germline V gene are MNHEY and SMNVEV (reference sequence). This CDR3 reads CASSLGVSNQPQHF. For the CDR3, the DNA is TGTGCCAGCAGTTTAGGAGTAAGCAATCAGCCCCAGCATTTT.

The J gene is TRBJ1-1, the V gene TRBV28; 7 nucleotides line up with TRBD1. The ends lost 3 bases at V and 4 bases at J; junction bases unmatched: 8. CDR3 length equals 15 residues. Germline-derived CDR1 and CDR2 are MDHEN and SYDVKM. The CDR3 sequence is CASSFQTGTTTEAFF. CDR3 nucleotide sequence: TGTGCCAGCAGTTTCCAGACAGGGACGACCACTGAAGCTTTCTTT.

In this sample, this clonotype turned up a few times. The chain joins TRBV9 to TRBJ1-1; the match to TRBD1 covers 8 bases. Germline lookup yields CDR1 SGDLS and CDR2 YYNGEE. Germline trimming cut 5 bases from V and 1 base from J; bases unmatched to any gene: 4. The CDR3 has 14 amino acids. CDR3 sequence reads: CASSKTGGNTEAFF. The CDR3 nucleotides read TGTGCCAGCAGTAAAACAGGGGGGAACACTGAAGCTTTCTTT.

This clonotype appeared once. This chain joins TRBV7-3 and TRBJ2-2; D remains unclear. Per the germline V gene, CDR1 is SGHTA and CDR2 is FQGTGA. V gave up 6 bases and J gave up 7 bases, with 9 bases separating them. This CDR3 region has 12 residues. The CDR3 loop is CASSQVGGELFF. In nucleotides, the CDR3 is TGTGCCAGCAGTCAGGTCGGCGGGGAGCTGTTTTTT. The full variable domain, its missing parts supplied by reference TRBV7-3 and TRBJ2-2, is GAGVSQTPSNKVTEKGKYVELRCDPISGHTALYWYRQSLGQGPEFLIYFQGTGAADDSGLPNDRFFAVRPEGSVSTLKIQRTERGDSAVYLCASSQVGGELFFGEGSRLTVL.

The CDR3 loop is CASRLAHYVIYF. In nucleotides, the CDR3 is TGTGCCAGCAGACTAGCCCATTACGTGATTTACTTC. The chain couples TRBV12-3 or TRBV12-4 to TRBJ2-7; a possible D gene is TRBD2 (6 bases). The V end lost 6 bases, the J end lost 13 bases, and 19 bases lay between the germline ends. CDR3 length: 12 amino acids.